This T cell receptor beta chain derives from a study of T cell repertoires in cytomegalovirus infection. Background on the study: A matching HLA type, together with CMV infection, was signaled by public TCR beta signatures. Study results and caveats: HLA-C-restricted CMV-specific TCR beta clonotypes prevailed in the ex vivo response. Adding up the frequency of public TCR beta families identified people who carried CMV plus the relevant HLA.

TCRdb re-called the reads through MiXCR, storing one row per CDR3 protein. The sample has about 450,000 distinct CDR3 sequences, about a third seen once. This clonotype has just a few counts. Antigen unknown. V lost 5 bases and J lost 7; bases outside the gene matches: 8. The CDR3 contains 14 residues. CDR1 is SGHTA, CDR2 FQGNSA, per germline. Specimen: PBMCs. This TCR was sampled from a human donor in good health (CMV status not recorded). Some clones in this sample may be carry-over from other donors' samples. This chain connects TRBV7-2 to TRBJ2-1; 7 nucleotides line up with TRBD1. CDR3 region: CASSLRDSMNEQFF. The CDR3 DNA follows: TGTGCCAGCAGCCTGAGGGACAGCATGAATGAGCAGTTCTTC.